This T cell receptor (beta chain) was captured in a study of cytomegalovirus exposure and HLA in healthy donors. General observations from the study: High specificity and sensitivity for cytomegalovirus status were reported for the classifier.

This clone was seen only a few times. Its specificity is not known. The primer mix had 60 Vbeta and 13 Jbeta primers. Using immunoSEQ multiplex PCR, the repertoire was profiled, and TCRdb retains in-frame clones only, with some absent. The sample holds hundreds of thousands of clones, roughly 79% seen once. There are 12 residues in the CDR3. V lost 1 base and J 5 bases, leaving 8 bases between the germline ends. Germline CDR1 reads GTSNPN; CDR2 reads SVGIG (reference sequence). Healthy bone marrow donors made up the donors. Specimen: PBMCs. This clonotype was sampled from a woman aged 40 to 55 in good health and CMV-seronegative. This chain uses TRBV30 with TRBJ1-2; D possibly corresponds to TRBD1 (6 bases). CDR3 nucleotide sequence: TGTGCCTGGAGTGCAGGGGATTATGGCTACACCTTC. Its protein is CAWSAGDYGYTF.